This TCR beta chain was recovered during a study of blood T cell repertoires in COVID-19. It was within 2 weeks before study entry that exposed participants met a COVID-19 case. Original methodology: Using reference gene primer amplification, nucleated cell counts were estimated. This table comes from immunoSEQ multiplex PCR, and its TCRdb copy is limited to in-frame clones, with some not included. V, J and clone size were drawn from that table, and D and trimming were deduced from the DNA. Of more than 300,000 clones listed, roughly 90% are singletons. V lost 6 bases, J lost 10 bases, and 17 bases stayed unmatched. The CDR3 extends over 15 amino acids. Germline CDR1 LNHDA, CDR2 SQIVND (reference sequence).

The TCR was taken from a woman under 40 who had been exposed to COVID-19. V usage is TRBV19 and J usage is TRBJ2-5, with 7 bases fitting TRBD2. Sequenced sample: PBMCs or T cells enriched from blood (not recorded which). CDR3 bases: TGTGCCAGTAGGCAAACCCCGGGGGGATTGATGAGCCAGTACTTC. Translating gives CASRQTPGGLMSQYF.